This TCR beta chain was found in a study of T cell responses to AZD1222 COVID-19 vaccine. CDR3 length: 14 residues. Between the trimmed V and J ends, which lost 0 bases and 1 base, there was a span of 6 bases. The germline V gene encodes CDR1 SEHNR and CDR2 FQNEAQ (reference sequence). Data came from immunoSEQ multiplex PCR; TCRdb stores just in-frame clones and leaves some out. Of more than 150,000 clones listed, 94% were seen once; the top ten hold about 1.5%. This clonotype was obtained from an adult who received the AZD1222 COVID-19 vaccine. This sequence joins TRBV7-9 and TRBJ1-1; no clear D. The specimen was peripheral blood, collected 28 days after the second AZD1222 dose. This chain's CDR3 is CASSLAGANTEAFF. CDR3 in DNA: TGTGCCAGCAGCTTAGCCGGTGCGAACACTGAAGCTTTCTTT.